This T cell receptor beta chain is drawn from a study of cytomegalovirus exposure and HLA in healthy donors. The PCR contained 60 Vbeta and 13 Jbeta primers. Libraries were prepared by immunoSEQ multiplex PCR; TCRdb keeps only in-frame clonotypes and omits some of them. The table lists over 100,000 clones, over 9.5% of them singletons. These donors counted as nominally healthy when sampled, but unrecorded immune exposures were likely. Trimming took 4 bases from V and 3 from J; bases not matched to a gene: 5. This CDR3 has 16 residues. CDR1 MRHNA and CDR2 SNTAGT come from the germline V gene. On this clone: Its target is unknown.

General observations from the study: Sequencing likely caused a cluster of highly shared sequence variants. Reportedly, TCR beta sequences accurately predicted HLA-A and HLA-B alleles in most subjects. In a later analysis, V- and J-gene trimming of beta chains associated with a DCLRE1C missense variant, replicated independently.

The V and J genes are TRBV6-4 and TRBJ2-2; TRBD2 matches 10 bases. This clonotype was obtained from a man aged 35 to 55 in good health and CMV-seropositive. Material: PBMCs. CDR3 loop: CASSAFSGRYTGELFF. The CDR3 DNA is TGTGCCAGCAGTGCCTTTAGCGGGAGGTACACCGGGGAGCTGTTTTTT.